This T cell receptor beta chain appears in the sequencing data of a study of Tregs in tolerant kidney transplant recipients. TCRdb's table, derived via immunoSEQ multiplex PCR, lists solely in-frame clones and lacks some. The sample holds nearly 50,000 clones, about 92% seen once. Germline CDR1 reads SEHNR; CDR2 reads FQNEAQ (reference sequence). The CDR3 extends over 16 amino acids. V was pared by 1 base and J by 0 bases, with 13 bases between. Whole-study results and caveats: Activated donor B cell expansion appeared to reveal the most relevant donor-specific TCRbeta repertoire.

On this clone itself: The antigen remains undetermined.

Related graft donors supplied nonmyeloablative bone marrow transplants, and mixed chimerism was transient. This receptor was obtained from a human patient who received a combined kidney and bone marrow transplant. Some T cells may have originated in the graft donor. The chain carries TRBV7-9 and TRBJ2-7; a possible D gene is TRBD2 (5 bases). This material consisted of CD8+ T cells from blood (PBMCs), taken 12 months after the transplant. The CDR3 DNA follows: TGTGCCAGCAGCTTAGTGCCTAGCCAAAACTCCTACGAGCAGTACTTC. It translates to CASSLVPSQNSYEQYF.